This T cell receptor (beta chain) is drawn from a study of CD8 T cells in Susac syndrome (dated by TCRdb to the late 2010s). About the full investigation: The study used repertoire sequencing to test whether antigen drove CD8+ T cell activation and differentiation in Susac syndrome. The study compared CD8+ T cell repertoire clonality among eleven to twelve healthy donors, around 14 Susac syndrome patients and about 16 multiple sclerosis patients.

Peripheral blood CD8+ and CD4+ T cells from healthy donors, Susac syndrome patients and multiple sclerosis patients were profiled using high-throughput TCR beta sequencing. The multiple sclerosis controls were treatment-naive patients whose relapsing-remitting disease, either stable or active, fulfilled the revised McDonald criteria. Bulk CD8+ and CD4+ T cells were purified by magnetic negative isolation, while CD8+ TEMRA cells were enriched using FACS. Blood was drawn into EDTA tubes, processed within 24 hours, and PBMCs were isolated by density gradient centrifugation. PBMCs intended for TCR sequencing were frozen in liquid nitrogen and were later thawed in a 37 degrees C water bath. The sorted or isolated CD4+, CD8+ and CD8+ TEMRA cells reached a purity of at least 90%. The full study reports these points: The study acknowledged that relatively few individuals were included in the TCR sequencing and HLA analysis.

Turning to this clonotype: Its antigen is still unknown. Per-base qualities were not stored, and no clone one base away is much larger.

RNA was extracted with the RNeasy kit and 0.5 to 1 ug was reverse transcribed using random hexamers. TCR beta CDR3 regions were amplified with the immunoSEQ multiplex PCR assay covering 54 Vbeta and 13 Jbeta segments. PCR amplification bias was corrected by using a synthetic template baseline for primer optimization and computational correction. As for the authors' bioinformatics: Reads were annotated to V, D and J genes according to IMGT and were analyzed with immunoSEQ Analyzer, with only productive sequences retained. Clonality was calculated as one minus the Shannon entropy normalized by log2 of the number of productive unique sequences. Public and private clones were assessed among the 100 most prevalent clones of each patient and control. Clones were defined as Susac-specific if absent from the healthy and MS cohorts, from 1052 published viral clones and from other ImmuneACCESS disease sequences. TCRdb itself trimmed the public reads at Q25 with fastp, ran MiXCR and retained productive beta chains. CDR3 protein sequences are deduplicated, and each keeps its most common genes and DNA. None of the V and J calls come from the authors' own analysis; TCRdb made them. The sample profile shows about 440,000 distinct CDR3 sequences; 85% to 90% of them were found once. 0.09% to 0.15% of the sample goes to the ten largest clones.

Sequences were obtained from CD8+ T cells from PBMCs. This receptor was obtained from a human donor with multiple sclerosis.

The CDR3 in this case is CASSAQESYNQPQHF. The bases are TGTGCCAGCAGCGCACAGGAATCTTACAATCAGCCCCAGCATTTT. The rearrangement joined TRBV6-6 to TRBJ1-5, and perhaps TRBD1 as D gene, on 5 matching bases. There are 15 amino acids in the CDR3, from cysteine to phenylalanine inclusive. Only CDR3 DNA remains: 45 bases, in frame from the first base. Trimming at the junction amounts to 6 bases on V and 3 bases on J, and the germline ends lie 15 bases apart. From the germline V gene (reference sequence), CDR1 is MNHNY and CDR2 is SVGAGI.